This T cell receptor beta chain was documented in a study of cytomegalovirus exposure and HLA in healthy donors. Study-level points and caveats: Per a prior analysis, the majority of TCR beta V segments were productive roughly 87% or roughly 30% of the time.

Looked up from germline, CDR1 is SGHRS and CDR2 is YFSETQ. V was pared by 4 bases and J by 2 bases, with 12 bases between. This CDR3 is 14 amino acids long. On this clone: Antigen: not known.

Primers included in the PCR were 60 Vbeta and 13 Jbeta primers. Here immunoSEQ multiplex PCR was the method, and the copy in TCRdb shows in-frame clones only, minus some. The sample contains about 140,000 clones, around 81% of which appear only once. The J gene is TRBJ1-2, the V gene TRBV5-1, with a possible D match to TRBD1 (5 bases). This TCR came from a man aged 45 to 65 in good health and CMV-seronegative. Sequenced input: PBMCs. The DNA for the CDR3 is TGCGCCAGCAGCGGACGTACAGGAAACTATGGCTACACCTTC. Amino acids: CASSGRTGNYGYTF.